These 12 T cell receptor beta chains came from one sample sequenced in a study of control samples from healthy donors and cancer patients. Clones were read by immunoSEQ multiplex PCR, and TCRdb kept only the in-frame ones, dropping some. Altogether about 120,000 clones are present, about nine tenths being singletons, with the ten largest covering 2% to 2.5%. Material: blood. The receptors originated from a woman aged 45-60 years in good health.

The gene calls are TRBV19 and TRBJ2-7; D perhaps matches TRBD1 (5 bases). The V gene's germline CDR1 is LNHDA and CDR2 SQIVND (reference sequence). The CDR3 extends over 14 amino acids. Trimming left V 5 bases short and J 5 bases short, with 16 bases between. CDR3 coding DNA: TGTGCCAGTAGTTCCCAGGGTCGCGTTAACGAGCAGTACTTC. This translates into CASSSQGRVNEQYF.

The chain carries TRBV5-1 and TRBJ1-3, with 8 bases fitting TRBD1. CDR1 SGHRS and CDR2 YFSETQ come from the germline V gene. There are 17 residues in the CDR3. V was pared by 3 bases and J by 0 bases, with 8 bases of the junction left unmatched. CDR3 bases: TGCGCCAGCAGCTATACTCAGACAGGGGACTCTGGAAACACCATATATTTT. The encoded protein is CASSYTQTGDSGNTIYF.

V and J are TRBV28 and TRBJ1-6, with 9 bases identical to TRBD1. V gave up 6 bases and J gave up 9 bases; unmatched junction bases: 9. This CDR3 region has 15 residues. CDR1 and CDR2 (germline): MDHEN, SYDVKM. CDR3 region: CASRTGTGISSPLHF. The DNA for the CDR3 is TGTGCCAGCAGGACCGGGACAGGGATTAGTTCACCCCTCCACTTT. Looking up the rest from reference TRBV28 and TRBJ1-6 gives the full variable domain: DVKVTQSSRYLVKRTGEKVFLECVQDMDHENMFWYRQDPGLGLRLIYFSYDVKMKEKGDIPEGYSVSREKKERFSLILESASTNQTSMYLCASRTGTGISSPLHFGNGTRLTVT.

V gene TRBV28 combines with J gene TRBJ1-2; tentatively, D is TRBD1 (6 bases). Trimming took 4 bases from V and 4 from J, leaving 16 bases between them. Germline CDR1 reads MDHEN; CDR2 reads SYDVKM. The length of the CDR3 is 15 residues. CDR3 sequence: CASSSQGFLSYGYTF. The CDR3 DNA sequence: TGTGCCAGCAGTTCACAGGGATTCCTCAGCTATGGCTACACCTTC.

This chain uses TRBV11-2 with TRBJ2-7, with D perhaps TRBD2 (5 bases). From germline, CDR1 is SGHAT and CDR2 FQNNGV. The CDR3 is 14 residues long. Trimming shortened V by 5 bases and J by 4 bases, and 15 bases separated the two germline ends. The CDR3 region is CASSRGLIDYEQYF. The CDR3 coding sequence is TGTGCCAGCAGCCGTGGACTCATAGATTACGAGCAGTACTTC. Full variable domain (missing parts from reference TRBV11-2 and TRBJ2-7): EAGVAQSPRYKIIEKRQSVAFWCNPISGHATLYWYQQILGQGPKLLIQFQNNGVVDDSQLPKDRFSAERLKGVDSTLKIQPAKLEDSAVYLCASSRGLIDYEQYFGPGTRLTVT.

The genes are TRBV5-5 and TRBJ2-3, with TRBD2 identical over 7 bases. Germline V CDR1 and CDR2: SGHKS, YYEKEE (reference sequence). This CDR3 comprises 17 residues. J was trimmed by 3 bases and V by 4 bases; bases with no gene match: 14. CDR3 DNA: TGTGCCAGCAGCCCCCTCCGGGGAGCGGGAAGGACAGATACGCAGTATTTT. Its protein is CASSPLRGAGRTDTQYF.

This chain uses TRBV13 with TRBJ1-1; D is unresolved. This CDR3 comprises 14 residues. Per the germline V gene, CDR1 is PRHDT and CDR2 is FYEKMQ (reference sequence). The ends were cut back, 1 base at V and 3 bases at J, with 9 bases in the middle. The CDR3 coding sequence is TGTGCCAGCAGCTTAGCCCGGCGGGACACTGAAGCTTTCTTT. Protein sequence: CASSLARRDTEAFF.

This clone was recorded a few times. The J gene is TRBJ2-7, the V gene TRBV27, with a tentative D call TRBD1 (6 bases). There are 13 residues in the CDR3. Germline V gives CDR1 MNHEY, CDR2 SMNVEV (reference sequence). V lost 6 bases, J lost 3 bases, and 12 bases lay in between. The CDR3 spells CASSQGQLYEQYF. CDR3 in DNA: TGTGCCAGCAGCCAGGGGCAGCTCTACGAGCAGTACTTC.

This clone was counted a single time. This rearrangement joins TRBV18 to TRBJ1-1, with D hard to call. CDR3 length: 12 residues. Trimming took off 4 bases at V and 3 bases at J, with 6 bases between the two ends. Germline V gives CDR1 KGHSH, CDR2 LQKENI. CDR3 region: CASSRLDTEAFF. The CDR3 DNA reads as TGTGCCAGCTCACGCCTTGACACTGAAGCTTTCTTT.

The CDR3 DNA sequence: TGTGCCAGCAGCTTGCTAGCGGGGAGGAATGAGCAGTTCTTC. It translates to CASSLLAGRNEQFF. This rearrangement joins TRBV5-4 to TRBJ2-1; 9 positions match TRBD2. The CDR3 contains 14 residues. Germline assignment: CDR1 SGHNT and CDR2 YYREEE (reference sequence). V lost 1 base to trimming and J lost 7 bases; unmatched junction nucleotides: 3.

This chain connects TRBV19 to TRBJ2-7; perhaps D is TRBD1 or TRBD2 (5 bases each). The CDR3 consists of 13 residues. In germline, CDR1 is LNHDA, CDR2 SQIVND (reference sequence). V lost 5 bases, J lost 5 bases, and 13 bases lay in between. The CDR3 loop is CASSEQRGNEQYF. CDR3 DNA: TGTGCCAGTAGTGAACAGAGGGGAAACGAGCAGTACTTC.

V usage is TRBV6-6 and J usage is TRBJ2-7; D call uncertain. Trimming pared 2 bases from V and 0 bases from J, leaving 5 bases between. The germline V gene has CDR1 MNHNY and CDR2 SVGAGI (reference sequence). This CDR3 is 13 amino acids long. CDR3 nucleotides: TGTGCCAGCAGTTACACAAACTCCTACGAGCAGTACTTC. Its translation: CASSYTNSYEQYF.